These 9 T cell receptor beta chains came from one sample sequenced in a study of blood T cell repertoires in COVID-19. Profiled with immunoSEQ multiplex PCR; TCRdb holds only in-frame clones, not every one. Here the sample spans 150,000 to 200,000 clones, approximately 86% being singletons. The sequenced material came from peripheral blood. These receptor sequences come from a man aged 45-65 years with active or convalescent COVID-19.

This chain links TRBV30 with TRBJ1-1, with TRBD1 matching over 7 bases. The CDR3 runs 13 residues. Germline CDR1 is GTSNPN and CDR2 is SVGIG (reference sequence). The V segment lost 4 bases and the J segment 0 bases; nucleotides outside the gene matches: 2. CDR3 sequence: CAWNRGLNTEAFF. In DNA form, the CDR3 reads TGTGCCTGGAATAGGGGGCTGAACACTGAAGCTTTCTTT.

The rearrangement joins TRBV10-3 to TRBJ1-2, with TRBD1 matching 8 bases. From germline, CDR1 is ENHRY and CDR2 SYGVKD. This CDR3 comprises 15 residues. V shed 0 bases and J 6 bases; nucleotides not matched to a gene: 6. The CDR3 nucleotides are TGTGCCATCAGTGAGTCCCAGGGGGCGCTCAATGGCTACACCTTC. It specifies CAISESQGALNGYTF.

The chain carries TRBV11-2 and TRBJ2-3; the D gene is possibly TRBD1 (5 bases). V was clipped by 4 bases and J by 1 base, with 12 bases between them. The CDR3 spans 15 residues. Germline loops: CDR1 SGHAT, CDR2 FQNNGV. The CDR3: CASSSREGGTDTQYF. In DNA, the CDR3 is TGTGCCAGCAGCTCCAGGGAAGGGGGCACAGATACGCAGTATTTT.

The chain carries TRBV7-6 and TRBJ2-7; TRBD2 might be the D (6 bases). Trimming took off 0 bases at V and 2 bases at J, with 14 bases between the two ends. Germline assignment: CDR1 SGHVS and CDR2 FNYEAQ. This CDR3 region has 16 residues. The CDR3 sequence is CASSLASGWEAYEQYF. The CDR3 DNA is TGTGCCAGCAGCTTAGCCTCCGGGTGGGAGGCCTACGAGCAGTACTTC. The complete variable domain, with remaining parts taken from reference TRBV7-6 and TRBJ2-7, reads GAGVSQSPRYKVTKRGQDVALRCDPISGHVSLYWYRQALGQGPEFLTYFNYEAQQDKSGLPNDRFSAERPEGSISTLTIQRTEQRDSAMYRCASSLASGWEAYEQYFGPGTRLTVT.

The rearrangement uses TRBV7-3 and TRBJ1-1; D is perhaps TRBD1 (5 bases). Germline V gene lookup returns CDR1 SGHTA and CDR2 FQGTGA. Trimming removed 5 bases at V and 3 bases at J, with 10 bases between. This CDR3 is built from 13 residues. The CDR3, as DNA: TGTGCCAGCAGCGTTGACAGCGACACTGAAGCTTTCTTT. Protein sequence: CASSVDSDTEAFF.

This clone turned up a few times. The chain is built from TRBV19 and TRBJ1-5, with 8 nucleotides matching TRBD1. Losses at the gene ends were 3 bases for V and 7 bases for J; bases not matched to a gene: 11. This CDR3 has 16 residues. Germline lookup yields CDR1 LNHDA and CDR2 SQIVND (reference sequence). DNA for the CDR3: TGTGCCAGTAGTATTTTTGGACAGGGAGGTTACCAGCCCCAGCATTTT. It codes for CASSIFGQGGYQPQHF. Supplemented by reference TRBV19 and TRBJ1-5, the full variable domain reads DGGITQSPKYLFRKEGQNVTLSCEQNLNHDAMYWYRQDPGQGLRLIYYSQIVNDFQKGDIAEGYSVSREKKESFPLTVTSAQKNPTAFYLCASSIFGQGGYQPQHFGDGTRLSIL.

Comment on this clone: In the same sample, other DNA sequences code for this CDR3. The chain couples TRBV7-7 to TRBJ2-2; 9 bases match TRBD2. This CDR3 region has 19 residues. Germline CDR1 reads SSHAT; CDR2 reads FNYEAQ (reference sequence). V lost 6 bases to trimming and J lost 0 bases; unmatched junction nucleotides: 14. The CDR3 bases are TGTGCCAGCAGATATCTAAGGCGGGGGGGTATTTCGAACACCGGGGAGCTGTTTTTT. Residues: CASRYLRRGGISNTGELFF.

The chain recombines TRBV6-5 with TRBJ2-1, with TRBD1 matching over 8 bases. This CDR3 region has 14 residues. Unmatched junction bases numbered 5, after V lost 5 bases and J lost 5 bases. CDR1 MNHEY and CDR2 SVGAGI come from the germline V gene. CDR3 sequence (DNA): TGTGCCAGCAGTACGGACAGGGTAAACAATGAGCAGTTCTTC. It translates to CASSTDRVNNEQFF.

This clone came up a few times. The rearrangement links TRBV25-1 to TRBJ2-3; 9 positions match TRBD1. CDR1 is MGHDK and CDR2 is SYGVNS in the germline V gene. The CDR3 runs to 16 residues. V lost 1 base to trimming and J lost 4 bases; unmatched junction nucleotides: 6. The CDR3 bases are TGTGCCAGCAGTGAATTCGGGACAGGGATCGCAGATACGCAGTATTTT. Protein sequence: CASSEFGTGIADTQYF.